A single sample is the source of the 26 T cell receptor beta chains below, sequenced in a study of CD8 T cell repertoires and HIV-1 epitope variants (dated by TCRdb to 2020 to 2022). Libraries were prepared through the immunoSEQ multiplex PCR assay. TCRdb carries this immuneACCESS record with in-frame sequences only. Its versions omit some clonotypes, under half of them owing to an unresolved V gene in the studies checked, with the rest unexplained. For this sample there are about 95,000 clones; around 75% appear just once. About 26% of the sample is taken by the ten largest. Sample: uncultured baseline CD8+ T cells from peripheral blood mononuclear cells (PBMCs). The receptor set was obtained from a male donor with HIV.

In its sample, this clone was seen once. The CDR3: CASTKGLVNEQFF. CDR3 DNA: TGTGCCAGCACCAAGGGGTTGGTGAATGAGCAGTTCTTC. The chain carries TRBV25-1 and TRBJ2-1; TRBD1 might be the D (5 bases). The CDR3 length is 13 residues. V dropped 7 bases and J dropped 7 bases, with 14 bases sitting between them. CDR1 is MGHDK, CDR2 SYGVNS, per germline. Full variable domain (remainder filled in from reference TRBV25-1 and TRBJ2-1): EADIYQTPRYLVIGTGKKITLECSQTMGHDKMYWYQQDPGMELHLIHYSYGVNSTEKGDLSSESTVSRIRTEHFPLTLESARPSHTSQYLCASTKGLVNEQFFGPGTRLTVL.

The CDR3 DNA reads TGTGCCAGCAGTGGGGGGTTCTATGGCTACACCTTC. Amino acids: CASSGGFYGYTF. The J gene is TRBJ1-2, the V gene TRBV6-5; D perhaps matches TRBD1 (5 bases). The V end was cut by 5 bases, the J end by 4 bases, with 8 bases between. CDR1 MNHEY and CDR2 SVGAGI come from the germline V gene. The CDR3 consists of 12 residues.

The chain has TRBV2 and TRBJ1-4, with a weak D call TRBD1 (5 bases). Per germline, CDR1 SNHLY and CDR2 FYNNEI. CDR3 length: 14 residues. The ends were cut back, 4 bases at V and 8 bases at J, with 14 bases in the middle. The CDR3 region is CASSAYYTGEKLFF. CDR3 DNA sequence: TGTGCCAGCAGTGCTTACTACACAGGCGAAAAACTGTTTTTT.

This clone was seen only once. The J gene is TRBJ1-2, the V gene TRBV4-1; D is unclear. CDR1 is MGHRA and CDR2 is YSYEKL in the germline V gene. The CDR3 extends over 16 amino acids. V was clipped by 0 bases and J by 7 bases, with 18 bases between them. In DNA form, the CDR3 reads TGCGCCAGCAGCCAAGAAATAAGAGGGAATGAGGGTGGCTACACCTTC. As protein: CASSQEIRGNEGGYTF.

Only a few counts were recorded for this clone. V usage is TRBV4-3 and J usage is TRBJ2-1; 10 bases are shared with TRBD1. Germline trimming cut 3 bases from V and 6 bases from J; bases unmatched to any gene: 11. Germline values: CDR1 LGHNA, CDR2 YSLEER. The CDR3 is 17 amino acids. For the CDR3, the DNA is TGCGCCAGCAGCCATGTACCGGGACAGGGGCAGAGCAATGAGCAGTTCTTC. Translation gives CASSHVPGQGQSNEQFF.

This clone was observed a single time. This chain uses TRBV27 with TRBJ2-1, with 10 bases matching TRBD2. With V trimmed by 6 bases and J by 8 bases, 4 bases remained unmatched. Germline CDR1 MNHEY, CDR2 SMNVEV (reference sequence). The CDR3 spans 13 residues. DNA for the CDR3: TGTGCCAGCAGATCCGGGACTAGCGATGAGCAGTTCTTC. Residues: CASRSGTSDEQFF.

This rearrangement joins TRBV4-1 to TRBJ2-1; the match to TRBD2 covers 9 bases. Germline CDR1 reads MGHRA; CDR2 reads YSYEKL. CDR3 length: 15 residues. Losses at the gene ends were 3 bases for V and 4 bases for J; bases not matched to a gene: 4. The CDR3 reads CASSQTSGQYNEQFF. In nucleotides, the CDR3 is TGCGCCAGCAGCCAGACTAGCGGTCAATACAATGAGCAGTTCTTC.

The chain has TRBV19 and TRBJ2-1; 10 bases align to TRBD2. The CDR3 covers 18 residues. The germline V gene has CDR1 LNHDA and CDR2 SQIVND (reference sequence). V lost 2 bases, J lost 10 bases, and 17 bases stayed unmatched. CDR3 DNA: TGTGCCAGTAGTATACCCCCCCAAGGTAGCGGGAGGACGGGAGAGCAGTTCTTC. Protein sequence: CASSIPPQGSGRTGEQFF.

In DNA, the CDR3 is TGTGCCAGCATCCTTCGACAGGCCTCCTACAATGAGCAGTTCTTC. It translates to CASILRQASYNEQFF. The rearrangement links TRBV11-2 to TRBJ2-1, with D possibly TRBD1 on 6 matching bases. Germline V gene sequence: CDR1 SGHAT, CDR2 FQNNGV. This CDR3 is 15 amino acids long. V dropped 7 bases and J dropped 0 bases, with 13 bases sitting between them.

The J gene is TRBJ1-6, the V gene TRBV27, with a weak D call TRBD1 (6 bases). The CDR3 covers 15 residues. The germline V and J ends were trimmed by 2 bases and 7 bases, with 12 bases remaining between them. CDR1 is MNHEY, CDR2 SMNVEV, per germline (reference sequence). The CDR3 DNA reads as TGTGCCAGCAGTTTAAGGGGGGCGAGCAATTCACCCCTCCACTTT. Amino acids: CASSLRGASNSPLHF.

J is TRBJ1-1 and V is TRBV11-1, with 7 bases lining up with TRBD1. CDR1 is SGHAT, CDR2 FQDESV, per germline (reference sequence). The CDR3 totals 15 residues. V gave up 5 bases and J gave up 3 bases; unmatched junction bases: 9. The CDR3 loop reads CASSHPDREYTEAFF. CDR3 nucleotide sequence: TGTGCCAGCAGCCATCCCGACAGGGAGTACACTGAAGCTTTCTTT.

This clone was seen only a few times. V gene TRBV28 combines with J gene TRBJ2-3, with 10 nucleotides matching TRBD2. Germline values: CDR1 MDHEN, CDR2 SYDVKM. The CDR3 spans 15 residues. With 6 bases clipped from V and 9 bases from J, the junction kept 12 bases outside the gene matches. CDR3 DNA sequence: TGTGCCAGCAGCACTAGCGGGGACCTCCGAGGGACGCAGTATTTT. This encodes CASSTSGDLRGTQYF.

J is TRBJ2-4 and V is TRBV2, with 7 bases matching TRBD2. Trimming took 4 bases from V and 8 from J; bases not matched to a gene: 11. Germline V gives CDR1 SNHLY, CDR2 FYNNEI. The CDR3 is 15 residues long. The DNA for the CDR3 is TGTGCCAGCAGTGCTCGTGCTAGCGGTGGAGACATTCAGTACTTC. Translation: CASSARASGGDIQYF.

The J gene is TRBJ1-1, the V gene TRBV2; 7 bases line up with TRBD1. The CDR3 covers 13 residues. The germline gives CDR1 SNHLY, CDR2 FYNNEI. V lost 4 bases and J lost 1; bases outside the gene matches: 0. The CDR3 loop reads CASSGQGNTEAFF. As DNA, the CDR3 is TGTGCCAGCAGTGGACAGGGGAACACTGAAGCTTTCTTT.

CDR3 loop: CASSYATGTEAFF. The CDR3 DNA sequence: TGTGCCAGCAGTTACGCGACAGGCACTGAAGCTTTCTTT. V gene TRBV6-5 combines with J gene TRBJ1-1, with D possibly matching TRBD1 (6 bases). Trimming removed 2 bases at V and 4 bases at J, with 8 bases between. The CDR3 spans 13 residues. Per the germline V gene, CDR1 is MNHEY and CDR2 is SVGAGI.

The count of this clone is one. The J gene is TRBJ2-7, the V gene TRBV12-1; the DNA was not compared with TRBD1, the D call given in the table. TRBV12-1 is a listed pseudogene. CDR3 length equals 15 residues. The CDR3 protein is CASSFGIDRGYEQYF. The CDR3 DNA reads as TGTGCCAGCAGCTTTGGGATTGACAGGGGATACGAGCAGTACTTC.

This chain uses TRBV5-6 with TRBJ2-5; 7 positions agree with TRBD2. The CDR3 totals 13 residues. V was clipped by 4 bases and J by 3 bases; unmatched bases: 3. Germline CDR1 reads SGHDT; CDR2 reads YYEEEE. The CDR3 here is CASSGGGEETQYF. DNA for the CDR3: TGTGCCAGCAGCGGCGGGGGAGAAGAGACCCAGTACTTC.

The genes are TRBV6-5 and TRBJ1-1; D gene uncertain. CDR1 is MNHEY and CDR2 is SVGAGI in the germline V gene. Trimming pared 2 bases from V and 4 bases from J, leaving 17 bases between. This CDR3 is 16 amino acids long. In DNA form, the CDR3 reads TGTGCCAGCAGTTACGGATCCGGGAAAAGAAGCACTGAAGCTTTCTTT. It yields the protein CASSYGSGKRSTEAFF.

The J gene is TRBJ2-3, the V gene TRBV5-1; tentatively, D is TRBD2 (6 bases). CDR3 length: 14 amino acids. Germline CDR1 reads SGHRS; CDR2 reads YFSETQ. Trimming stripped 2 bases from V and 2 bases from J, with 9 bases between. The CDR3 reads CASSFGGPTDTQYF. CDR3 nucleotides: TGCGCCAGCAGCTTCGGGGGACCCACAGATACGCAGTATTTT.

The V call is TRBV6-5, the J call TRBJ1-1; weak D call: TRBD1 (6 bases). From germline, CDR1 is MNHEY and CDR2 SVGAGI. The CDR3 covers 15 residues. V was cut by 5 bases and J by 4 bases, with 17 bases left in between. The CDR3 reads CASSPLGTFGTEAFF. The CDR3, as DNA: TGTGCCAGCAGTCCGCTGGGGACATTCGGCACTGAAGCTTTCTTT.

This clone has a single count. V gene TRBV19 combines with J gene TRBJ1-3; D might be TRBD1 (5 bases). CDR1 LNHDA and CDR2 SQIVND come from the germline V gene (reference sequence). Deletions cut 4 bases from V and 3 bases from J, with 16 bases between. The CDR3 loop spans 16 amino acids. The CDR3: CASSTGTPPGGNTIYF. Here the CDR3 DNA reads TGTGCCAGTAGTACGGGGACTCCTCCCGGTGGAAACACCATATATTTT.

This clone was detected a few times. This chain joins TRBV19 and TRBJ2-7, with 9 bases aligning to TRBD2. After removal of 9 bases from V and 4 bases from J, the junction contained 4 bases not matched to a gene. Germline V gene sequence: CDR1 LNHDA, CDR2 SQIVND (reference sequence). The CDR3 runs to 12 residues. CDR3 residues: CASSTSGYEQYF. As DNA, the CDR3 is TGTGCCAGCTCCACTAGCGGGTACGAGCAGTACTTC.

The chain is built from TRBV4-1 and TRBJ1-6, with TRBD1 identical over 8 bases. This CDR3 region has 17 residues. V gave up 0 bases and J gave up 7 bases; unmatched junction bases: 8. CDR1 is MGHRA and CDR2 is YSYEKL in the germline V gene. The CDR3 DNA sequence: TGCGCCAGCAGCCAAGAGTGGACAGGGTCTTGGAATTCACCCCTCCACTTT. As protein: CASSQEWTGSWNSPLHF.

The chain has TRBV2 and TRBJ2-5; D remains ambiguous. The length of the CDR3 is 13 residues. Germline V gene sequence: CDR1 SNHLY, CDR2 FYNNEI. Trimming took off 8 bases at V and 3 bases at J, with 13 bases between the two ends. The CDR3 reads CASFFDQEETQYF. The DNA of the CDR3 is TGTGCCAGCTTTTTTGACCAGGAAGAGACCCAGTACTTC.

The chain links TRBV7-2 to TRBJ2-1, with D unresolved. V lost 5 bases to trimming and J lost 0 bases, with 11 bases between them. The CDR3 is 15 residues long. The germline gives CDR1 SGHTA, CDR2 FQGNSA. Here the CDR3 DNA reads TGTGCCAGCAGCCCTACACGAAGCTCCTACAATGAGCAGTTCTTC. This sequence encodes CASSPTRSSYNEQFF. The full variable domain, in which reference TRBV7-2 and TRBJ2-1 provide the parts outside the CDR3, is GAGVSQSPSNKVTEKGKDVELRCDPISGHTALYWYRQSLGQGLEFLIYFQGNSAPDKSGLPSDRFSAERTGGSVSTLTIQRTQQEDSAVYLCASSPTRSSYNEQFFGPGTRLTVL.

The chain carries TRBV30 and TRBJ1-3; D is ambiguous. V lost 6 bases and J 0 bases, leaving 9 bases between the germline ends. The germline V gene encodes CDR1 GTSNPN and CDR2 SVGIG (reference sequence). The CDR3 runs to 13 residues. The CDR3: CACTGYSGNTIYF. CDR3 bases: TGTGCCTGCACGGGTTACTCTGGAAACACCATATATTTT.